A selection of T cell receptor beta chains follows, all from one sample in a study of PD-1 blockade in classical Hodgkin lymphoma. Assay: immunoSEQ multiplex PCR; the TCRdb copy retains only in-frame clones and omits some. This table has approximately 99,000 clones, roughly 79% appearing once. The sample consisted of peripheral blood mononuclear cells (PBMCs), taken before the second cycle of nivolumab. All receptors derive from a human donor with classical Hodgkin lymphoma. The CDR3 runs from the conserved cysteine through the conserved F or W. The D gene is left open where the match is weak. Some rows mark clone size as missing; the rest say once, few, many or name a class of expanded clone.

. . TRBJ1-5 TRBV2 TGTGCCAGCAGTTGGGACAACAATCAGCCCCAGCATTTT CASSWDNNQPQHF
. TRBD2 TRBJ2-5 TRBV27 TGTGCCAGCAGCCTCGGGACTAGCCCACCGCGCGGAGAGACCCAGTACTTC CASSLGTSPPRGETQYF
. . TRBJ1-4 TRBV19 TGTGCCAGTAGTACCGGGTTGGGTAATGAAAAACTGTTTTTT CASSTGLGNEKLFF
. . TRBJ2-1 TRBV7-3 TGTGCCAGCAGCTACGACCTATACAATGAGCAGTTCTTC CASSYDLYNEQFF
. . TRBJ2-3 TRBV4-2 TGTGCCAGCAGCCCTCCTGCCGTTCCCACAGATACGCAGTATTTT CASSPPAVPTDTQYF
. TRBD1 TRBJ1-2 TRBV5-1 TGCGCCAGCAGCTTGGGAGACAGGGACTATGGCTACACCTTC CASSLGDRDYGYTF
many . TRBJ2-2 TRBV13 TGTGCCAGCAGCTCCACAGGGTTGAACACCGGGGAGCTGTTTTTT CASSSTGLNTGELFF
few . TRBJ1-5 TRBV7-9 TGTGCCAGCAGCTTAGGCGAGGGGGGGAGGCAGCCCCAGCATTTT CASSLGEGGRQPQHF
. TRBD1 TRBJ1-2 TRBV19 TGTGCCAGTAGTGACCGGACAGGGGGGAACTATGGCTACACCTTC CASSDRTGGNYGYTF
few . TRBJ1-1 TRBV2 TGTGCCAGCAGTGAAGTAACCCCGGGGGACACTGAAGCTTTCTTT CASSEVTPGDTEAFF
. TRBD1 TRBJ1-5 TRBV5-1 TGCGCCAGCAAACCCGGGACAGTCGATCAGCCCCAGCATTTT CASKPGTVDQPQHF
. . TRBJ2-3 TRBV5-1 TGCGCCAGCAGCTTGGGCGGGACAGAGATAACTAGCACAGATACGCAGTATTTT CASSLGGTEITSTDTQYF
few . TRBJ1-5 TRBV28 TGTGCCAGCAGTTTCCCCCCCGCGGTCAATCAGCCCCAGCATTTT CASSFPPAVNQPQHF
once . TRBJ2-5 TRBV5-1 TGCGCCAGCAGCTTTATGGACGGGGAGACCCAGTACTTC CASSFMDGETQYF
. . TRBJ2-3 TRBV27 TGTGCCAGCAGTTTGGGATCGCTAGCCGGAGGGGATACGCAGTATTTT CASSLGSLAGGDTQYF
. TRBD1 TRBJ2-1 TRBV19 TGTGCCAGTAGCAACAGGGGGCCCTACAATGAGCAGTTCTTC CASSNRGPYNEQFF
few TRBD1 TRBJ2-1 TRBV2 TGTGCCAGCCGTCCCGGGACAGGGGCGGGAAATGAGCAGTTCTTC CASRPGTGAGNEQFF
. TRBD2 TRBJ2-2 TRBV29-1 TGCAGCGTCAAAACTAGCGGGGCGAACACCGGGGAGCTGTTTTTT CSVKTSGANTGELFF
. . TRBJ1-3 TRBV7-2 TGTGCCAGCAGTTTAGGGTCTCACGCTATATATTTT CASSLGSHAIYF
. . TRBJ1-1 TRBV10-3 TGTGCCATCACCTCGTCGGTGCAGCCGAACACTGAAGCTTTCTTT CAITSSVQPNTEAFF
once TRBD2 TRBJ2-5 TRBV6-5 TGTGCCAGCAGCGGGACTAGCGGGAAACAAGAGACCCAGTACTTC CASSGTSGKQETQYF
. TRBD2 TRBJ2-7 TRBV19 TGTGCCAGTAGTATTGTTCCTAGCGGAGAGGGCGAGCAGTACTTC CASSIVPSGEGEQYF
. TRBD1 TRBJ1-2 TRBV28 TGTGCCAGCAGTTCCCACTCGACAGGGCCAATCGATGGCTACACCTTC CASSSHSTGPIDGYTF
. TRBD1 TRBJ2-3 TRBV5-6 TGTGCCAGCAGCTTCGGGACAGTCGGTAGCACAGATACGCAGTATTTT CASSFGTVGSTDTQYF
once TRBD1 TRBJ1-3 TRBV5-8 TGTGCCAGCAGCAGGGGACAGCTAGGAAACACCATATATTTT CASSRGQLGNTIYF
. . TRBJ2-1 TRBV10-3 TGTGCCGTCGGCGCCCAGGGAGATGAGCAGTTCTTC CAVGAQGDEQFF
once TRBD2 TRBJ2-7 TRBV5-5 TGTGCCAGCAGCTCCGGGACTAGCAGATCCTACGAGCAGTACTTC CASSSGTSRSYEQYF
few TRBD1 TRBJ1-1 TRBV4-1 TGCGCCAGCAGCCAGATCGGGACAGGGACGAACACTGAAGCTTTCTTT CASSQIGTGTNTEAFF
. . TRBJ2-3 TRBV7-3 TGTGCCAGCAGCTTAGCCGGGAGAGGAGGGGCAGATACGCAGTATTTT CASSLAGRGGADTQYF
few . TRBJ2-2 TRBV5-1 TGCGCCAGCAGCCCGCCGGTCCGGGGAGGCGGGGAGCTGTTTTTT CASSPPVRGGGELFF
few . TRBJ1-1 TRBV5-1 TGCGCCAGCAGCTTGCGTCCCCCAACTGAAGCTTTCTTT CASSLRPPTEAFF
once . TRBJ1-3 TRBV5-4 TGTGCCAGCAGCTTGTCAAGCTCTGGAAACACCATATATTTT CASSLSSSGNTIYF
many TRBD2 TRBJ2-7 TRBV10-3 TGTGCCATCAGTGCTGACGGGAGGGCCCAGGGTGAGCAGTACTTC CAISADGRAQGEQYF
. . TRBJ2-3 TRBV9 TGTGCCAGCAGCCCACTAGTCCAAACAGATACGCAGTATTTT CASSPLVQTDTQYF
. . TRBJ2-2 TRBV5-1 TGCGCCAGCAGCTTCGGGGCTACGGACACCGGGGAGCTGTTTTTT CASSFGATDTGELFF
. . TRBJ2-1 TRBV29-1 TGCAGCGCGACAGGTTCTTACAATGAGCAGTTCTTC CSATGSYNEQFF
. . TRBJ2-7 TRBV7-9 TGTGCCAGCAGCCATGGGAGGGACACGTCCTACGAGCAGTACTTC CASSHGRDTSYEQYF
. . TRBJ2-7 TRBV7-2 TGTGCCAGCAGCTTAGCCCCGGCCAATAATAACGAGCAGTACTTC CASSLAPANNNEQYF
. . TRBJ2-3 TRBV10-3 TGTGCCAGCACAGGCACAGATACGCAGTATTTT CASTGTDTQYF
. . TRBJ2-7 TRBV18 TGTGCCAGCTCACAAAGCGGAGGGAGCTCCTACGAGCAGTACTTC CASSQSGGSSYEQYF
. TRBD1 TRBJ2-6 TRBV19 TGTGCCAGTACCCAACGAGGGGGCGCTGGGGCCAACGTCCTGACTTTC CASTQRGGAGANVLTF
few . TRBJ1-1 TRBV2 TGTGCCAGCAGTGATGAGTACACTGAAGCTTTCTTT CASSDEYTEAFF
. . TRBJ2-5 TRBV12-5 TGTGCTAGTGGCCCGCCTTCAATTTACGAGACCCAGTACTTC CASGPPSIYETQYF
. TRBD1 TRBJ1-3 TRBV18 TGTGCCAGCTCCGAAATGACAGGGCCCTCTGGAAACACCATATATTTT CASSEMTGPSGNTIYF
. TRBD2 TRBJ2-5 TRBV2 TGTGCCAGCAGTGAGTACCTAGCGGGAGAGACCCAGTACTTC CASSEYLAGETQYF
. . TRBJ2-1 TRBV14 TGTGCCAGCAGCCAACTGACATACAATGAGCAGTTCTTC CASSQLTYNEQFF
. . TRBJ2-2 TRBV19 TGTGCCAGTACCGGGACACGGAACACCGGGGAGCTGTTTTTT CASTGTRNTGELFF
few . TRBJ1-1 TRBV18 TGTGCCAGCTCACCACGGAGGGAATCAGCTTTGAACACTGAAGCTTTCTTT CASSPRRESALNTEAFF
. TRBD1 TRBJ1-1 TRBV9 TGTGCCAGCAGCCCCAGGACAGGCATTTTGAACACTGAAGCTTTCTTT CASSPRTGILNTEAFF
. . TRBJ2-7 TRBV28 TGTGCCAGCAGCATGACAGAGTACGAGCAGTACTTC CASSMTEYEQYF